Sequencing of this TCR beta chain was carried out in a study of T cell responses to AZD1222 COVID-19 vaccine. Study at large: Second doses at about 4 or about 12 weeks were pooled. General study results and limits: Baseline seropositivity characterized only a handful of AZD1222 recipients. Repertoire sampling happened only post peak T cell response. It should be noted that donors were predominantly white British and more often female, and clonal diversity was possibly underestimated.

About this clone: As yet, its antigen is unknown.

Trimming took 5 bases from V and 6 from J, leaving 10 bases between them. The CDR3 totals 12 residues. Repertoires were generated with immunoSEQ multiplex PCR, while TCRdb's copy carries only in-frame clones and drops some. Altogether roughly 120,000 clones are present, nearly 90% being singletons, with the ten largest covering roughly 4.1%. The sequence derives from an adult in good health. The chain is built from TRBV12-3 or TRBV12-4 and TRBJ1-1; no firm D call. Sequencing was performed on peripheral blood, taken on day 0 of AZD1222 vaccination. CDR3 coding DNA: TGTGCCAGCAGTGACCTCGGGTCTGAAGCTTTCTTT. The encoded protein is CASSDLGSEAFF.